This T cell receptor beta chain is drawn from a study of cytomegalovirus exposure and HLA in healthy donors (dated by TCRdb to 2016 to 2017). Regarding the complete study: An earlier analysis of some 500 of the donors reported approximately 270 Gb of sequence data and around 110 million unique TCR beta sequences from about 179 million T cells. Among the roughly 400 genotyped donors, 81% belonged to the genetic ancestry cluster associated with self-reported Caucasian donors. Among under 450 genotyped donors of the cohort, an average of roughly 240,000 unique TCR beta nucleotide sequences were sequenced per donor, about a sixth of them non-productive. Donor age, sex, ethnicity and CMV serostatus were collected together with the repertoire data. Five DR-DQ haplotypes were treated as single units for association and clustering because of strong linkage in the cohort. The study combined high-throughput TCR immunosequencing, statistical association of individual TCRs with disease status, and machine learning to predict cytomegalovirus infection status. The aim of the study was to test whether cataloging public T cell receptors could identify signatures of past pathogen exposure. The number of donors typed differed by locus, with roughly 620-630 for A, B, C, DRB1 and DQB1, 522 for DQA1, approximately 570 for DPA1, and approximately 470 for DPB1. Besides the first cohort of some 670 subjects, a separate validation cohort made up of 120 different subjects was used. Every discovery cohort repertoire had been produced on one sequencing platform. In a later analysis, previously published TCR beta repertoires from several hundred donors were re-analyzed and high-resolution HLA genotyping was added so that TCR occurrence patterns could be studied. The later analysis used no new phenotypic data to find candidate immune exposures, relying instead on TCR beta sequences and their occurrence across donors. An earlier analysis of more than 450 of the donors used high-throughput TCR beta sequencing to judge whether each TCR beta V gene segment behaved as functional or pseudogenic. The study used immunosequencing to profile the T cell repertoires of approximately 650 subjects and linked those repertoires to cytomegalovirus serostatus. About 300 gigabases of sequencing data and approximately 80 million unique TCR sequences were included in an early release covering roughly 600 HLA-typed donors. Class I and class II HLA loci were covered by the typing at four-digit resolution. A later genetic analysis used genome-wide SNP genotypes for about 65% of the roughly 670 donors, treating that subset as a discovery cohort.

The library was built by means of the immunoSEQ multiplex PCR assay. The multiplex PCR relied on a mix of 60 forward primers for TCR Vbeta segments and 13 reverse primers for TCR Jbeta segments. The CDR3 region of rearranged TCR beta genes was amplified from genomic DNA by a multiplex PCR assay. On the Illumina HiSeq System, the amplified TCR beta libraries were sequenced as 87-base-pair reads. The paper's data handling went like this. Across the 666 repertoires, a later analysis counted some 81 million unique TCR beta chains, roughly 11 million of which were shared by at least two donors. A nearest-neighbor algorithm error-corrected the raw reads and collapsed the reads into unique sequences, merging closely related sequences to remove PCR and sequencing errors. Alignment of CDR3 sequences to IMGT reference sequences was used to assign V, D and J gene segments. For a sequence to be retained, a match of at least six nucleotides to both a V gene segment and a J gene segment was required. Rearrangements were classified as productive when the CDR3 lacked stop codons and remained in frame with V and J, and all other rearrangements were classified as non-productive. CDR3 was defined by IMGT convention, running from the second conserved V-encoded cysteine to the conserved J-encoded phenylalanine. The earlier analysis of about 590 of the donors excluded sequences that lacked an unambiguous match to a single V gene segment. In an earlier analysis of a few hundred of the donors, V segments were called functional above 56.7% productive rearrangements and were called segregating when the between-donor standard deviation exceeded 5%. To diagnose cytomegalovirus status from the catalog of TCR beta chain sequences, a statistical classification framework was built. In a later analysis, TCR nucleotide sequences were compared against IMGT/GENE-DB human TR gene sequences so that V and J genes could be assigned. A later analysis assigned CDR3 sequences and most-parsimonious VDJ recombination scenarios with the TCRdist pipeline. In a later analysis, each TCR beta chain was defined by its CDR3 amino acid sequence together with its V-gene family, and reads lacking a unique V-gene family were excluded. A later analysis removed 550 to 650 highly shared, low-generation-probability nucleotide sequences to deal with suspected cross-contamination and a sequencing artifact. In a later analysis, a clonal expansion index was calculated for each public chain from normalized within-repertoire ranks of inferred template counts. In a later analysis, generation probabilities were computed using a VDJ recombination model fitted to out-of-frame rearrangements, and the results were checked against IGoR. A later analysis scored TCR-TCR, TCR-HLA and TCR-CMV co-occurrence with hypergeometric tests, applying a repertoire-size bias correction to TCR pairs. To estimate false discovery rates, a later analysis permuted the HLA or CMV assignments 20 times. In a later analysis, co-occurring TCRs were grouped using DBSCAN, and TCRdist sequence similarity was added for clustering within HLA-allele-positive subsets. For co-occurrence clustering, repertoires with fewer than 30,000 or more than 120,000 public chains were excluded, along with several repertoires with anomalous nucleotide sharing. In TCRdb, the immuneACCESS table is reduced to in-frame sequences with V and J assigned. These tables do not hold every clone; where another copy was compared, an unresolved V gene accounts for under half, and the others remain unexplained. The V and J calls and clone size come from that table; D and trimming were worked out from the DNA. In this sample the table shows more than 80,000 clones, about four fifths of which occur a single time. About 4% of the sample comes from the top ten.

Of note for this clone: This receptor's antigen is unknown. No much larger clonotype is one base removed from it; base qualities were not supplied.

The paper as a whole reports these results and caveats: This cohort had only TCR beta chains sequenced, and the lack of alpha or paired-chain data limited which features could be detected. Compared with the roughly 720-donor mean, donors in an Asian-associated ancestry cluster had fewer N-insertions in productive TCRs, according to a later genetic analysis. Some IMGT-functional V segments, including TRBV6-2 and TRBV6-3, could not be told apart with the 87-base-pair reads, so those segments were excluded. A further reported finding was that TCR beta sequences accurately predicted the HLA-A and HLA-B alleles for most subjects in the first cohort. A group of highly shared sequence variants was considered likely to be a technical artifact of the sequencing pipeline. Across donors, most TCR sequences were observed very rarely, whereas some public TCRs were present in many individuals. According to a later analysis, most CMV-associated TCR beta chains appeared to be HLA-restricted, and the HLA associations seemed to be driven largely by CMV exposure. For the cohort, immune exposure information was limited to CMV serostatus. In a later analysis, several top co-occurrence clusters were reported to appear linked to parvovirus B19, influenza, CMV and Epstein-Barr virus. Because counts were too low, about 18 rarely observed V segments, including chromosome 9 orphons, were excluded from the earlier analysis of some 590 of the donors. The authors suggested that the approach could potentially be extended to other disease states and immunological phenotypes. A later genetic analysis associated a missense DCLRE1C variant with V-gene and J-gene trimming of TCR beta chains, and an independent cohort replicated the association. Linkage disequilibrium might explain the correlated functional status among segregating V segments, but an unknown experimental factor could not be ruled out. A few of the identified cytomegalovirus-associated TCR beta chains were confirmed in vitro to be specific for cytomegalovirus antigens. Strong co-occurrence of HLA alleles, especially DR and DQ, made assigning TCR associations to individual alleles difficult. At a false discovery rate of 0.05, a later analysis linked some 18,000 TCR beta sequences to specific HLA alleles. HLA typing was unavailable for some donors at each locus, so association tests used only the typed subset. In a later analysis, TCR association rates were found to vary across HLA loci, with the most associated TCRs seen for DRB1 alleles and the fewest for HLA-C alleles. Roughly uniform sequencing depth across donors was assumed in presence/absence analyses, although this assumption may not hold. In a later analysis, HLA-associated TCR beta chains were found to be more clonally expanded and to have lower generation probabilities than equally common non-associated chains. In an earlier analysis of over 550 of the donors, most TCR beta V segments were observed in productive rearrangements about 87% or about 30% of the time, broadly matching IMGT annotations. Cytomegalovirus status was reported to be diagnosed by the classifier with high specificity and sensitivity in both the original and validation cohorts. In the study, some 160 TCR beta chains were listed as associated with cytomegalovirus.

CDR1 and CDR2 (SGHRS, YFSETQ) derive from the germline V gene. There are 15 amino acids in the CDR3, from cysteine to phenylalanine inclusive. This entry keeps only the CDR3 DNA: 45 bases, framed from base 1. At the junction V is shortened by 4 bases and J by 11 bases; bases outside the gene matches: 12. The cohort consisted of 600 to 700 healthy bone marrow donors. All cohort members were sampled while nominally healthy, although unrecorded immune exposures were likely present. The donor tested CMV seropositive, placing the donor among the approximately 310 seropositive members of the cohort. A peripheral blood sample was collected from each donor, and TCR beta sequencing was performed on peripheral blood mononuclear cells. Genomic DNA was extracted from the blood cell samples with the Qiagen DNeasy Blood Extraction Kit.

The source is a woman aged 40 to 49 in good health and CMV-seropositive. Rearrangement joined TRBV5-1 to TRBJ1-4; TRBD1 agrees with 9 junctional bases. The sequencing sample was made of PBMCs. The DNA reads TGCGCCAGCAGCACTAGGACAGGGGAGGACGCGAAACTGTTTTTT. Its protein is CASSTRTGEDAKLFF.